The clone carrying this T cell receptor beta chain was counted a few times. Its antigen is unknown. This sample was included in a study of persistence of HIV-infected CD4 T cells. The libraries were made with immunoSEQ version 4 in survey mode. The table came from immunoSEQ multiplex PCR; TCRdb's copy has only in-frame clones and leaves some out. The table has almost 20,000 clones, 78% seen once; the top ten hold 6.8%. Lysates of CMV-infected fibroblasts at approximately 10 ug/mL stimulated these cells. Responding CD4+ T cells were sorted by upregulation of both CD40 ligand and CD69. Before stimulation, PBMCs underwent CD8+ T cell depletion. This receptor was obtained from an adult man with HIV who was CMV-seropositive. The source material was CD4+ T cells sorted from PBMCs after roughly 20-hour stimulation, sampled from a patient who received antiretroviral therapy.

The CDR3 reads CASSTPTAGTYEQYF. As DNA, the CDR3 is TGTGCCAGCAGCACACCGACAGCGGGAACCTACGAGCAGTACTTC. The V call is TRBV7-3, the J call TRBJ2-7, with TRBD2 identical over 7 bases. The CDR3 runs 15 residues. Germline CDR1 reads SGHTA; CDR2 reads FQGTGA. With 5 bases clipped from V and 2 bases from J, the junction kept 9 bases outside the gene matches.